This T cell receptor beta chain came from a study of CD8 T cells in Susac syndrome. Patients with Susac syndrome showed fulfilment of recently defined diagnostic criteria for definite or probable disease. TEMRA cells were FACS-enriched, unlike CD8+ and CD4+ T cells, which were negatively isolated. Notes on the study in general: None of the CD4+ T cell repertoires in Susac syndrome showed clonal expansion.

An amount of RNA that ranged from roughly 0.45 to 1 ug was reverse transcribed with random hexamers. Amplification of the TCR beta CDR3 was carried out by immunoSEQ multiplex PCR, which spanned a total of 54 Vbeta and 13 Jbeta segments. TCRdb recomputed calls from the immunoSEQ multiplex PCR reads with MiXCR, one row per CDR3 protein. The sample consists of around 150,000 distinct CDR3 sequences, almost 96% of them appearing once. Regarding this clonotype: Its antigen is not identified.

Material: CD4+ T cells from PBMCs. This receptor was taken from a human donor with Susac syndrome.

In nucleotides, the CDR3 is TGCAGTGCTAGGGGGCTGAGAGGGAATGGCTACACCTTC. Translated: CSARGLRGNGYTF. The chain links TRBV20-1 to TRBJ1-2; a possible D gene is TRBD1 (5 bases). The CDR3 is 13 amino acids. CDR1 and CDR2 from the germline V gene are DFQATT and SNEGSKA (reference sequence). The V and J ends lost 3 bases and 6 bases respectively, with 14 bases between them.